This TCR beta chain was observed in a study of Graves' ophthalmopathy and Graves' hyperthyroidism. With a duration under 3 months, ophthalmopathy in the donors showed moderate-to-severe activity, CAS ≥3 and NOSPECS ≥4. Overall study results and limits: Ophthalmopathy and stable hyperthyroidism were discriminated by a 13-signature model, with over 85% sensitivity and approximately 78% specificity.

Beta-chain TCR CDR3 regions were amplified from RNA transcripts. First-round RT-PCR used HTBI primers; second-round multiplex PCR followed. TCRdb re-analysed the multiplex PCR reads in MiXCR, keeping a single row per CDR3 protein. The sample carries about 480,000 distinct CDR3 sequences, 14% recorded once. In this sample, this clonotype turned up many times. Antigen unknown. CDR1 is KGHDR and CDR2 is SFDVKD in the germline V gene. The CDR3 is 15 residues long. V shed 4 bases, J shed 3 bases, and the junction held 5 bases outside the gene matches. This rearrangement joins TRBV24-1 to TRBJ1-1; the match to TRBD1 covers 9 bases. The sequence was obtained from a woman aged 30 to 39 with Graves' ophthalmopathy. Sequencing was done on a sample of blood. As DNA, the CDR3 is TGTGCCACCAGTGACTGGACAGGGGTTGACACTGAAGCTTTCTTT. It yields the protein CATSDWTGVDTEAFF.